The rows below give T cell receptor beta chains drawn from one sample of a study of technical replicates of blood from several donors. TCRdb's table, derived via immunoSEQ multiplex PCR, lists solely in-frame clones and lacks some. The sample includes more than 10,000 clones, around 95% of them seen just once. The sample taken for sequencing was PBMCs. All receptors derive from a human donor in good health. Each CDR3 is given with its conserved first and last residue. D genes are given only for firm matches. Clone size is given for some rows only: seen once, a few or many times, or a class if the clone is expanded.

-	TRBD1	TRBV10-3	TRBJ1-1	CAISGGMNTEAFF	TGTGCCATCTCAGGGGGGATGAACACTGAAGCTTTCTTT
-	-	TRBV2	TRBJ1-1	CASSRQSTEAFF	TGTGCCAGCAGTCGACAAAGCACTGAAGCTTTCTTT
-	TRBD1	TRBV27	TRBJ1-2	CANRDRDHLRYGYTF	TGTGCCAACCGGGACAGGGACCACTTACGCTATGGCTACACCTTC
-	TRBD1	TRBV28	TRBJ1-5	CASSSGQGDQPQHF	TGTGCCAGCAGTTCGGGACAGGGGGATCAGCCCCAGCATTTT
-	-	TRBV7-9	TRBJ2-3	CASSEVGGYTDTQYF	TGTGCCAGCAGCGAAGTGGGAGGCTACACAGATACGCAGTATTTT
-	-	TRBV10-2	TRBJ1-5	CASSPGGNQPQHF	TGCGCCAGCAGTCCTGGGGGGAATCAGCCCCAGCATTTT
-	-	TRBV28	TRBJ1-5	CASSSQGPPNQPQHF	TGTGCCAGCAGCTCCCAGGGCCCCCCCAATCAGCCCCAGCATTTT
-	TRBD2	TRBV4-2	TRBJ2-1	CASSQDVGTSGTSSYNEQFF	TGTGCCAGCAGCCAAGACGTTGGGACTAGCGGGACAAGCTCCTACAATGAGCAGTTCTTC
-	TRBD2	TRBV6-1	TRBJ2-5	CASSETSGTQETQYF	TGTGCCAGCAGTGAGACTAGCGGGACCCAAGAGACCCAGTACTTC
-	TRBD1	TRBV7-7	TRBJ2-1	CASSSGTGGNEQFF	TGTGCCAGCAGCTCCGGGACAGGGGGCAATGAGCAGTTCTTC
-	TRBD1	TRBV5-1	TRBJ2-3	CASSLGGQGSTDTQYF	TGCGCCAGCAGCTTGGGAGGACAGGGTAGCACAGATACGCAGTATTTT
-	TRBD1	TRBV7-3	TRBJ2-2	CASSSIQGFGELFF	TGTGCCAGCAGCTCAATACAGGGGTTCGGGGAGCTGTTTTTT
-	TRBD1	TRBV2	TRBJ2-5	CASKDRAQVGQYF	TGTGCCAGTAAGGACAGGGCCCAGGTGGGCCAGTACTTC
-	TRBD2	TRBV4-2	TRBJ2-5	CASSQRGLAGETQYF	TGTGCCAGCAGCCAACGCGGACTAGCGGGGGAGACCCAGTACTTC
-	-	TRBV19	TRBJ1-5	CASSIGHFISNQPQHF	TGTGCCAGTAGTATCGGACACTTTATTAGCAATCAGCCCCAGCATTTT
-	-	TRBV5-1	TRBJ2-1	CASNGDNSYNEQFF	TGCGCCAGCAACGGGGACAACTCCTACAATGAGCAGTTCTTC
once	-	TRBV11-2	TRBJ1-2	CASSRDNGQNYGYTF	TGTGCCAGCAGCAGAGATAACGGACAGAATTATGGCTACACCTTC
-	-	TRBV7-8	TRBJ2-3	CASSLIPTGGLITDTQYF	TGTGCCAGCAGCTTAATCCCAACTGGCGGGTTGATCACAGATACGCAGTATTTT
-	TRBD2	TRBV5-1	TRBJ2-2	CASRGGLEDTGELFF	TGCGCCAGCAGGGGGGGACTAGAGGACACCGGGGAGCTGTTTTTT
-	-	TRBV4-1	TRBJ1-1	CASSQDTGRNTEAFF	TGCGCCAGCAGCCAAGATACAGGGAGGAACACTGAAGCTTTCTTT
-	-	TRBV6-5	TRBJ2-1	CASSYSTGFDEQFF	TGTGCCAGCAGTTACTCTACAGGCTTCGATGAGCAGTTCTTC
-	TRBD1	TRBV29-1	TRBJ1-1	CSFRDRPDKRNPTEAFF	TGCAGCTTCCGGGACAGGCCCGACAAAAGGAATCCCACTGAAGCTTTCTTT
-	-	TRBV5-1	TRBJ2-7	CASSSRDSGSSYEQYF	TGCGCCAGCAGCTCGAGGGACAGCGGGAGCTCCTACGAGCAGTACTTC
-	-	TRBV7-8	TRBJ2-7	CASSPRGDGTYEQYF	TGTGCCAGCAGCCCTAGGGGCGACGGTACCTACGAGCAGTACTTC
once	-	TRBV7-6	TRBJ2-5	CASSLAWGAQETQYF	TGTGCCAGCAGCTTAGCCTGGGGAGCCCAAGAGACCCAGTACTTC
-	-	TRBV11-2	TRBJ2-4	CASSSLQGPKNIQYF	TGTGCCAGCAGCTCGTTACAGGGCCCCAAAAACATTCAGTACTTC
-	-	TRBV9	TRBJ2-5	CASSVASGAQYF	TGTGCCAGCAGCGTAGCATCCGGGGCCCAGTACTTC
-	-	TRBV21-1	TRBJ1-5	CASSKIGRTGDREGDSNQPQHF	TGTGCCAGCAGCAAAATCGGCCGAACCGGGGACAGGGAAGGAGATAGCAATCAGCCCCAGCATTTT
-	TRBD1	TRBV30	TRBJ2-7	CAWSTGQGSYEQYF	TGTGCCTGGAGTACCGGACAGGGGAGCTACGAGCAGTACTTC
once	TRBD1	TRBV28	TRBJ1-5	CASGLSGQGVRSNQPQHF	TGTGCCAGCGGCCTATCGGGACAGGGGGTTCGAAGCAATCAGCCCCAGCATTTT
-	TRBD1	TRBV30	TRBJ1-2	CAWSAHNRGRTF	TGTGCCTGGAGTGCGCATAACAGGGGGCGGACCTTC
-	-	TRBV30	TRBJ2-6	CALNSGANVLTF	TGTGCCCTTAACTCTGGGGCCAACGTCCTGACTTTC
-	-	TRBV28	TRBJ1-2	CATAITSGYGYTF	TGTGCCACGGCCATTACATCAGGGTACGGCTACACCTTC
few	TRBD2	TRBV7-8	TRBJ2-1	CASSLTSPLAGVVDEQFF	TGTGCCAGCAGCTTAACCTCGCCTCTAGCGGGAGTGGTCGATGAGCAGTTCTTC
-	TRBD2	TRBV28	TRBJ2-2	CASSFDLAGGGELFF	TGTGCCAGCAGTTTTGATCTAGCGGGAGGCGGGGAGCTGTTTTTT
-	-	TRBV19	TRBJ1-1	CASTFGGLGSEAFF	TGTGCCAGCACCTTCGGGGGGCTGGGATCTGAAGCTTTCTTT
-	-	TRBV11-2	TRBJ2-5	CASSLEVRGKETQYF	TGTGCCAGCAGCTTAGAGGTTCGGGGGAAAGAGACCCAGTACTTC
-	TRBD1	TRBV28	TRBJ2-1	CASKGQGLYNEQFF	TGTGCCAGCAAAGGACAGGGGTTATACAATGAGCAGTTCTTC
-	TRBD2	TRBV6-1	TRBJ2-1	CASTILAGSYNEQFF	TGTGCCAGCACGATCTTAGCGGGATCCTACAATGAGCAGTTCTTC
-	TRBD2	TRBV5-1	TRBJ2-3	CASSPGASGSTDTQYF	TGCGCCAGCAGCCCGGGTGCTAGCGGGAGCACAGATACGCAGTATTTT
-	-	TRBV18	TRBJ2-7	CASSPPRAAGPYEQYF	TGTGCCAGCTCACCTCCACGGGCCGCGGGCCCCTACGAGCAGTACTTC
-	TRBD2	TRBV11-2	TRBJ2-1	CASSWSGSSYNEQFF	TGTGCCAGCAGCTGGAGCGGGAGCTCCTACAATGAGCAGTTCTTC
-	TRBD2	TRBV7-2	TRBJ2-1	CASSQTSGPHNEQFF	TGTGCCAGCAGCCAGACTAGCGGGCCTCACAATGAGCAGTTCTTC
-	-	TRBV29-1	TRBJ1-1	CSVHGETEAFF	TGCAGCGTTCATGGGGAGACTGAAGCTTTCTTT
-	-	TRBV5-5	TRBJ2-2	CASSRSGIGELFF	TGTGCCAGCAGCCGGTCCGGGATCGGGGAGCTGTTTTTT
-	TRBD2	TRBV7-3	TRBJ2-1	CASSRTSGSIEQFF	TGTGCCAGCAGCCGGACTAGCGGGAGCATTGAGCAGTTCTTC
-	TRBD1	TRBV2	TRBJ1-5	CASSEKTGRNQPQHF	TGTGCCAGCAGTGAAAAGACAGGGCGTAATCAGCCCCAGCATTTT
-	TRBD1	TRBV14	TRBJ1-2	CASSQGQGYGYTF	TGTGCCAGCAGCCAAGGACAGGGGTATGGCTACACCTTC
-	-	TRBV9	TRBJ1-2	CASSVGANSNYGYTF	TGTGCCAGCAGCGTAGGGGCCAATTCTAACTATGGCTACACCTTC
once	TRBD2	TRBV19	TRBJ2-3	CASSVLAGKGEDTQYF	TGTGCCAGTAGTGTACTAGCGGGAAAGGGGGAGGATACGCAGTATTTT
-	TRBD1	TRBV2	TRBJ2-3	CASSEVSPGQVPDTQYF	TGTGCCAGCAGTGAAGTGAGTCCGGGACAGGTCCCAGATACGCAGTATTTT
-	TRBD1	TRBV28	TRBJ1-1	CASTARTGGTAEAFF	TGTGCCAGCACCGCCCGGACAGGGGGCACGGCTGAAGCTTTCTTT
-	-	TRBV5-1	TRBJ2-7	CASSLGLALSYEQYF	TGCGCCAGCAGCTTGGGTCTAGCGCTCTCCTACGAGCAGTACTTC